These 9 T cell receptor beta chains originate from one sample sequenced in a study of blood T cell repertoires in COVID-19. Generated by immunoSEQ multiplex PCR, the TCRdb table keeps only in-frame clones and is missing some. The data show about 300,000 clones, with under 90% seen just once and about 1.7% held by the top ten. The sample taken for sequencing was peripheral blood. The receptor source for this set is a woman aged 25 to 39 with COVID-19, enrolled during active disease.

The chain carries TRBV25-1 and TRBJ1-4; weak D call: TRBD1 (5 bases). CDR3 length equals 14 residues. In germline, CDR1 is MGHDK, CDR2 SYGVNS. V was clipped by 7 bases and J by 7 bases, with 16 bases between them. The DNA of the CDR3 is TGTGCCAGCACCCCAGGAGGAGGGGCTGAAAAACTGTTTTTT. Amino acid sequence: CASTPGGGAEKLFF.

Notes on this clone: In the same sample, other DNA sequences code for this CDR3. The V call is TRBV18, the J call TRBJ2-1; TRBD1 agrees at 10 bases. The V gene end was trimmed by 1 base and the J gene end by 7 bases; junction bases not matched to a gene: 1. The CDR3 sequence is 14 residues long. Germline CDR1 is KGHSH and CDR2 is LQKENI. As DNA, the CDR3 is TGTGCCAGCTCACCACGGGGACAGGGGAATGAGCAGTTCTTC. It yields the protein CASSPRGQGNEQFF.

The J gene is TRBJ1-2, the V gene TRBV6-2 or TRBV6-3; 8 bases are a match to TRBD1. This CDR3 contains 17 residues. Germline V gives CDR1 MNHEY, CDR2 SVGEGT. Trimming at V came to 4 bases and at J to 0 bases, leaving 10 bases not matched to a gene. The CDR3 here is CASSSLILGQANYGYTF. The CDR3 DNA sequence: TGTGCCAGCAGTTCCCTCATTCTGGGACAGGCTAACTATGGCTACACCTTC.

The chain links TRBV12-3 or TRBV12-4 to TRBJ1-2; 7 bases map to TRBD1. The CDR3 length is 13 residues. Germline trimming cut 7 bases from V and 4 bases from J; bases unmatched to any gene: 6. CDR3 sequence (DNA): TGTGCCAGCACCTCCCAGGGGGGCTATGGCTACACCTTC. Its protein is CASTSQGGYGYTF.

This clone is a singleton in its sample. The chain combines TRBV14 with TRBJ2-1; TRBD1 matches 9 bases. V shed 2 bases, J shed 7 bases, and the junction held 12 bases outside the gene matches. Germline V CDR1 and CDR2: SGHDN, FVKESK. This CDR3 has 17 amino acids. CDR3: CASSQRPGQGFGNEQFF. CDR3 nucleotide sequence: TGTGCCAGCAGCCAACGTCCGGGACAGGGATTTGGAAATGAGCAGTTCTTC.

The rearrangement uses TRBV4-2 and TRBJ2-3; 11 bases are a match to TRBD2. In germline, CDR1 is LGHNA, CDR2 YNFKEQ. This CDR3 is 19 amino acids long. Losses at the gene ends were 0 bases for V and 6 bases for J; bases not matched to a gene: 14. The CDR3, as DNA: TGTGCCAGCAGCCAAGATAATAGCGGGGGGGCCGGTATATCCGATACGCAGTATTTT. Translated, it gives CASSQDNSGGAGISDTQYF.

The chain is built from TRBV19 and TRBJ1-2; D remains ambiguous. From germline, CDR1 is LNHDA and CDR2 SQIVND (reference sequence). Trimming took off 5 bases at V and 10 bases at J, with 14 bases between the two ends. This CDR3 has 12 residues. The CDR3 region has the DNA TGTGCCAGTAGTGGAGAGCTTTACCCCTACACCTTC. Protein product: CASSGELYPYTF.

The J gene is TRBJ1-6, the V gene TRBV18, with 7 nucleotides matching TRBD1. The CDR3 runs 13 residues. Germline V gene sequence: CDR1 KGHSH, CDR2 LQKENI. The trim removed 6 bases at V and 9 bases at J, leaving 5 bases unmatched. The DNA for the CDR3 is TGTGCCAGCTCTACAGGGGTCGCTTCACCCCTCCACTTT. It translates to CASSTGVASPLHF.

CDR3 DNA: TGTGCCAGCAGTGAGACTCCAGGGGGTTATAATTCACCCCTCCACTTT. Translation: CASSETPGGYNSPLHF. The chain joins TRBV6-4 to TRBJ1-6; 7 nucleotides agree with TRBD1. V shed 3 bases, J shed 4 bases, and the junction held 6 bases outside the gene matches. CDR1 is MRHNA and CDR2 is SNTAGT in the germline V gene. The CDR3 sequence is 16 residues long.